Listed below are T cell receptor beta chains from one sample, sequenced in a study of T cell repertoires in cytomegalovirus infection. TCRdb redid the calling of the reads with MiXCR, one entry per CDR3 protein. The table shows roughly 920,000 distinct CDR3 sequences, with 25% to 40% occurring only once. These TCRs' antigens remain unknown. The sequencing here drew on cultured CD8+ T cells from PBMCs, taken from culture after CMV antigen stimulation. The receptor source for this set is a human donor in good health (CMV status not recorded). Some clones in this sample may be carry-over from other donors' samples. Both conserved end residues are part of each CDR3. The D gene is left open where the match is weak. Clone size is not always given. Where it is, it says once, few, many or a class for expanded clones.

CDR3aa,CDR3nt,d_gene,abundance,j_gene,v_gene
CASSPQGADTGELFF,TGTGCCAGCAGCCCACAGGGGGCCGACACCGGGGAGCTGTTTTTT,TRBD1,NA,TRBJ2-2,TRBV7-6
CASSYPGQGEYF,TGTGCCAGCAGTTACCCAGGACAGGGAGAGTATTTT,TRBD1,NA,TRBJ2-3,TRBV6-6
CASSLYLWDRVYLENIQYF,TGTGCCAGCAGCTTATATTTGTGGGACAGGGTATACCTTGAAAACATTCAGTACTTC,TRBD1,many,TRBJ2-4,TRBV7-2
CASSPSLGQGKEDNEQFF,TGTGCCAGCAGCCCTAGCCTGGGGCAGGGGAAGGAGGACAATGAGCAGTTCTTC,NA,NA,TRBJ2-1,TRBV7-9
CASSRWAGSRSGNTIYF,TGTGCCAGCAGCCGTTGGGCGGGGTCGCGATCGGGAAACACCATATATTTT,NA,few,TRBJ1-3,TRBV7-6
CANSTRQGADPDTQYF,TGTGCCAACAGCACCCGACAGGGGGCGGATCCAGATACGCAGTATTTT,TRBD1,NA,TRBJ2-3,TRBV13
CASSLDLEAGGAGEQFF,TGTGCCAGCAGCTTAGATCTTGAAGCGGGGGGGGCCGGTGAGCAGTTCTTC,TRBD2,NA,TRBJ2-1,TRBV11-2
CASSIGVGRVDQPQHF,TGTGCCAGTAGTATCGGAGTGGGCAGGGTGGACCAGCCCCAGCATTTT,NA,NA,TRBJ1-5,TRBV19
CASSLGSVAEQFF,TGTGCCAGCAGCTTAGGTAGCGTGGCTGAGCAGTTCTTC,NA,NA,TRBJ2-1,TRBV7-9
CASSPGQINYGYTF,TGTGCCAGCAGTCCGGGACAGATTAACTATGGCTACACCTTC,TRBD1,few,TRBJ1-2,TRBV27
CASSSPEGPGTEAFF,TGTGCCAGCAGCTCCCCCGAGGGACCCGGGACTGAAGCTTTCTTT,NA,many,TRBJ1-1,TRBV7-8
CASSELAGATEAFF,TGTGCCAGCAGTGAATTGGCAGGGGCCACTGAAGCTTTCTTT,NA,few,TRBJ1-1,TRBV6-1
CASSRLAASYNEQFF,TGTGCCAGCAGCCGACTAGCGGCCTCCTACAATGAGCAGTTCTTC,TRBD2,once,TRBJ2-1,TRBV14
CASSVSRGVSSYNEQFF,TGTGCCAGCAGCGTGAGCCGAGGCGTCAGCTCCTACAATGAGCAGTTCTTC,NA,NA,TRBJ2-1,TRBV7-6
CASRPIGTSGGVGELFF,TGTGCCAGCAGACCTATCGGGACTAGCGGGGGGGTCGGGGAGCTGTTTTTT,TRBD2,many,TRBJ2-2,TRBV12-3/TRBV12-4
CAISESFPRPELFF,TGTGCCATCAGTGAGTCGTTCCCACGGCCGGAACTGTTTTTT,NA,few,TRBJ1-4,TRBV10-3
CASTPEHRGRYRNKPQHF,TGTGCCAGCACCCCGGAACACCGGGGACGGTATCGCAATAAGCCCCAGCATTTT,NA,NA,TRBJ1-5,TRBV28
CASSLSALSEQFF,TGTGCCAGCAGTTTATCCGCCCTTAGTGAGCAGTTCTTC,NA,NA,TRBJ2-1,TRBV27
CASSALTGTGIYEQYF,TGTGCCAGCAGCGCCCTTACCGGGACAGGGATCTACGAGCAGTACTTC,TRBD1,many,TRBJ2-7,TRBV7-6
CASSLGRQGGVYGELFF,TGTGCCAGCAGTTTAGGTAGACAGGGAGGCGTATACGGGGAGCTGTTTTTT,NA,few,TRBJ2-2,TRBV27
CASRGPGTGGEGHYGYTF,TGTGCCAGCAGAGGACCCGGGACAGGGGGAGAGGGCCACTATGGCTACACCTTC,TRBD1,few,TRBJ1-2,TRBV27
CASSLAPYRGQETQYF,TGTGCCAGCAGCTTAGCCCCTTACAGGGGCCAAGAGACCCAGTACTTC,TRBD1,NA,TRBJ2-5,TRBV7-9
CAGHGEGHYGYTF,TGTGCCGGTCACGGAGAGGGCCACTATGGCTACACCTTC,NA,NA,TRBJ1-2,TRBV7-9
CASSYRTGGPYEQYF,TGTGCCAGCAGCTACAGGACAGGGGGCCCCTACGAGCAGTACTTC,TRBD1,many,TRBJ2-7,TRBV7-8
CASSFRGHLIYNSPLHF,TGCGCCAGCAGCTTCCGGGGACACCTTATTTATAATTCACCCCTCCACTTT,NA,NA,TRBJ1-6,TRBV5-1
CARRKLRQINQPQHF,TGTGCCAGACGCAAACTGAGACAGATTAATCAGCCCCAGCATTTT,NA,NA,TRBJ1-5,TRBV6-5
CASSLEGGLDYGYTF,TGTGCCAGCAGCTTAGAGGGGGGGCTTGACTATGGCTACACCTTC,NA,few,TRBJ1-2,TRBV7-6
CASSPRKRFNEKLFF,TGTGCCAGCAGTCCCCGTAAAAGATTTAATGAAAAACTGTTTTTT,NA,few,TRBJ1-4,TRBV28
CASSEAILAGDNEQFF,TGTGCCAGCAGTGAAGCGATACTAGCAGGTGATAATGAGCAGTTCTTC,NA,NA,TRBJ2-1,TRBV2
CASSEEGTGTETQYF,TGTGCCAGCAGTGAAGAAGGGACAGGGACTGAGACCCAGTACTTC,TRBD1,NA,TRBJ2-5,TRBV6-1
CASSLWSGTGGRRDEKLFF,TGTGCCAGCAGTTTATGGTCGGGGACAGGGGGCCGGAGGGACGAAAAACTGTTTTTT,TRBD1,few,TRBJ1-4,TRBV28
CASSSTGFRSYGYTF,TGTGCCAGCAGCTCGACAGGGTTTCGGAGCTATGGCTACACCTTC,TRBD1,few,TRBJ1-2,TRBV14
CASSLGAIAGGRDEQFF,TGTGCCAGCAGCTTAGGCGCCATAGCGGGGGGCCGTGATGAGCAGTTCTTC,TRBD2,few,TRBJ2-1,TRBV7-3
CASSGLAGAPDTQYF,TGTGCCAGCAGCGGCCTAGCGGGGGCCCCAGATACGCAGTATTTT,TRBD2,NA,TRBJ2-3,TRBV9
CASHQGDYGYTF,TGTGCCAGCCACCAGGGTGACTATGGCTACACCTTC,NA,NA,TRBJ1-2,TRBV18
CASSIVSGSGELFF,TGTGCCAGTAGTATAGTTTCGGGGTCCGGGGAGCTGTTTTTT,NA,few,TRBJ2-2,TRBV19
CAISDGGIGNIQYF,TGTGCCATCAGTGATGGGGGAATAGGAAACATTCAGTACTTC,NA,NA,TRBJ2-4,TRBV10-3